This TCR beta chain was captured in a study of identical twins. General study results and limits: Twins showed weaker excess sharing in their beta out-of-frame sequences. Reduced insertions were recorded for abundant cord blood beta clonotypes, with no such pattern in memory repertoires.

From the 5' RACE reads, TCRdb called clonotypes with MiXCR, one entry per CDR3 protein. Of hundreds of thousands of distinct CDR3 sequences listed, around 8.3% are singletons. Of note for this clonotype: Its antigen is not identified.

V lost 0 bases and J lost 2; bases outside the gene matches: 3. CDR3 length equals 17 residues. These sequences were also reported in another study, on yellow fever vaccine responses in identical twins.

This TCR was recovered from a woman younger than 35 in good health. Sequencing was carried out using PBMCs. V gene TRBV12-3 or TRBV12-4 combines with J gene TRBJ2-2; 10 nucleotides match TRBD2. CDR3: CASSLAQLAGNTGELFF. CDR3 nucleotide sequence: TGTGCCAGCAGTTTAGCGCAACTAGCGGGAAACACCGGGGAGCTGTTTTTT.